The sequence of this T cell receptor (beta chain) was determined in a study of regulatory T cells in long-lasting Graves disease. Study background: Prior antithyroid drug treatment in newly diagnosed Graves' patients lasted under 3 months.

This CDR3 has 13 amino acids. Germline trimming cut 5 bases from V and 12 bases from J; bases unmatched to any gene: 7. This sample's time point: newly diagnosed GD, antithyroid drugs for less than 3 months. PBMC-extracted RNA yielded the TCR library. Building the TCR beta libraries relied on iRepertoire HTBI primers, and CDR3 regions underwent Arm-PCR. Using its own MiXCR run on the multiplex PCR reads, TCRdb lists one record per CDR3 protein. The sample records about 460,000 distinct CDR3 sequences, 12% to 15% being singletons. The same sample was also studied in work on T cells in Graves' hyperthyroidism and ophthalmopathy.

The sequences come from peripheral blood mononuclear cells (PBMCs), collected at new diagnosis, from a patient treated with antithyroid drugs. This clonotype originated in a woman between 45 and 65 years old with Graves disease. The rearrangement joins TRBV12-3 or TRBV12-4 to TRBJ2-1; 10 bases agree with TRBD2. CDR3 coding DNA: TGTGCCAGCAGTCGGGGGACTAGCGAGATGCAGTTCTTC. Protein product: CASSRGTSEMQFF.